This T cell receptor beta chain comes out of a study of CD8+ T cells in alopecia areata. Extraction of RNA preceded its reverse transcription into cDNA, which served as the sequencing template. TCRdb keeps only in-frame clones here, not all; method: immunoSEQ multiplex PCR. The sample has roughly 98,000 clones, approximately 66% seen once. The treatment here: oral pan-JAK inhibitor, 5-10 mg twice daily. This clonotype was obtained from a human donor with alopecia areata. Source: CD8+ T cells sorted from blood, taken at week 4, from a patient treated with tofacitinib.

CDR3 bases: TGCGCCAGCAGGCTAGCGGGATCGGATGAGCAGTTCTTC. Amino acid sequence: CASRLAGSDEQFF. The chain has TRBV5-1 and TRBJ2-1, with 9 bases aligning to TRBD2. Germline trimming cut 5 bases from V and 8 bases from J; bases unmatched to any gene: 5. CDR1 is SGHRS and CDR2 is YFSETQ in the germline V gene. The CDR3 sequence is 13 residues long.